This T cell receptor beta chain was captured by sequencing in a study of tumor-infiltrating lymphocytes in localized non-small cell lung cancer. About the research overall: Several tumor histologies, both smoking statuses, and some post-neoadjuvant chemotherapy samples were included. Resected tumor was paired with non-adjacent uninvolved lung from the same patient.

Some clones are missing from TCRdb's copy, which holds only in-frame ones; the method was immunoSEQ multiplex PCR. The sample includes approximately 17,000 clones, 55% to 75% of them seen just once. The study, taken as a whole, reports: Compared with uninvolved lung, tumors showed higher T cell infiltration by TCRbeta sequencing.

The junction had 1 base not matched to a gene; V was cut back by 0 bases and J by 1 base. In germline, CDR1 is SEHNR, CDR2 FQNEAQ (reference sequence). The CDR3 is made up of 15 amino acids. Worth noting for this clone: Its target is not known.

This TCR was sampled from a human donor with non-small cell lung cancer. The specimen sequenced was lung tumor tissue. The chain recombines TRBV7-9 with TRBJ2-3; 7 bases line up with TRBD2. CDR3: CASSLALAGTDTQYF. CDR3 in DNA: TGTGCCAGCAGCTTAGCGCTAGCGGGCACAGATACGCAGTATTTT.